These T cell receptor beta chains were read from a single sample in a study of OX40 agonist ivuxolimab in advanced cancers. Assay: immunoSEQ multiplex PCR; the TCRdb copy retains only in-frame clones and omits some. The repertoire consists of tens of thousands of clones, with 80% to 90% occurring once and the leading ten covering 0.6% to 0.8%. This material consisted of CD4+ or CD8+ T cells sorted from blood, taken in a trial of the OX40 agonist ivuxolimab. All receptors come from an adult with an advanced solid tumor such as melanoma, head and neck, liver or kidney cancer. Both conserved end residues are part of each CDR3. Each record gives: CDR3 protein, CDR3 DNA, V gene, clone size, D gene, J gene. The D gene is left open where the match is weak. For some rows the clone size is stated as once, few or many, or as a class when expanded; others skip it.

CDR3 protein: CASSAGDRGWHNEQFF; CDR3 DNA: TGTGCCAGTAGTGCCGGGGACAGGGGATGGCACAATGAGCAGTTCTTC; V gene: TRBV19; clone size: once; D gene: TRBD1; J gene: TRBJ2-1
CDR3 protein: CASSDGGGRSYNEQFF; CDR3 DNA: TGTGCCAGCAGTGATGGAGGGGGTCGCTCCTACAATGAGCAGTTCTTC; V gene: TRBV6-4; clone size: .; D gene: .; J gene: TRBJ2-1
CDR3 protein: CASSVVSGQGYNEQFF; CDR3 DNA: TGTGCCAGCAGCGTAGTGTCGGGACAGGGTTACAATGAGCAGTTCTTC; V gene: TRBV9; clone size: .; D gene: TRBD1; J gene: TRBJ2-1
CDR3 protein: CASSQEGRNYGYTF; CDR3 DNA: TGTGCCAGCAGCCAAGAGGGCAGGAACTATGGCTACACCTTC; V gene: TRBV4-2; clone size: .; D gene: .; J gene: TRBJ1-2
CDR3 protein: CATSRTPGGGSETQYF; CDR3 DNA: TGTGCCACCAGCAGAACCCCAGGGGGGGGCTCAGAGACCCAGTACTTC; V gene: TRBV15; clone size: .; D gene: .; J gene: TRBJ2-5
CDR3 protein: CASSATGRNSPLHF; CDR3 DNA: TGTGCCAGCAGTGCGACAGGGAGGAATTCACCCCTCCACTTT; V gene: TRBV6-1; clone size: .; D gene: TRBD1; J gene: TRBJ1-6
CDR3 protein: CATSRVVGTDTQYF; CDR3 DNA: TGTGCCACCAGCAGAGTAGTGGGGACAGATACGCAGTATTTT; V gene: TRBV15; clone size: .; D gene: .; J gene: TRBJ2-3
CDR3 protein: CASRRATPLVLNQPQHF; CDR3 DNA: TGTGCCAGCAGGCGGGCCACCCCCCTGGTTCTCAATCAGCCCCAGCATTTT; V gene: TRBV28; clone size: .; D gene: .; J gene: TRBJ1-5
CDR3 protein: CASSGGLADTQYF; CDR3 DNA: TGTGCCAGCAGCGGCGGACTAGCAGATACGCAGTATTTT; V gene: TRBV5-6; clone size: .; D gene: TRBD2; J gene: TRBJ2-3
CDR3 protein: CASSPMGLGFANEKLFF; CDR3 DNA: TGTGCCAGCTCACCCATGGGACTGGGCTTTGCTAATGAAAAACTGTTTTTT; V gene: TRBV18; clone size: .; D gene: .; J gene: TRBJ1-4
CDR3 protein: CASSKTGVGLALGEQYF; CDR3 DNA: TGTGCCAGCAGTAAGACAGGGGTCGGACTAGCTTTGGGGGAGCAGTACTTC; V gene: TRBV27; clone size: .; D gene: .; J gene: TRBJ2-7
CDR3 protein: CASSQGQDYNSPLHF; CDR3 DNA: TGCGCCAGCAGCCAAGGTCAGGACTATAATTCACCCCTCCACTTT; V gene: TRBV4-1; clone size: few; D gene: .; J gene: TRBJ1-6
CDR3 protein: CASSESGGAWSPLHF; CDR3 DNA: TGTGCCAGCAGCGAATCAGGGGGCGCGTGGTCACCCCTCCACTTT; V gene: TRBV5-8; clone size: .; D gene: TRBD1; J gene: TRBJ1-6
CDR3 protein: CASSYMMNSPLHF; CDR3 DNA: TGTGCCAGCAGTTACATGATGAATTCACCCCTCCACTTT; V gene: TRBV6-6; clone size: .; D gene: .; J gene: TRBJ1-6